This record concerns one TCR beta chain sequence. Its antigen remains unidentified. This record comes from a study of OX40 agonist ivuxolimab in advanced cancers. Data came from immunoSEQ multiplex PCR; TCRdb stores just in-frame clones and leaves some out. The sample carries tens of thousands of clones, about 89% recorded once. Whole-study findings and limits: Antigen targets of the expanded peripheral T cells went undetermined.

CDR3 length: 14 residues. The germline CDR1 and CDR2 sequences are SEHNR and FQNEAQ (reference sequence). V shed 2 bases, J shed 2 bases, and the junction held 2 bases outside the gene matches. The source of this sequence is an adult with an advanced solid tumor such as melanoma, head and neck, liver or kidney cancer. The chain uses TRBV7-9 and TRBJ2-7; 8 bases match TRBD2. Material: CD4+ or CD8+ T cells sorted from blood, obtained in a trial of the OX40 agonist ivuxolimab. The CDR3 sequence is CASSLIAGPYEQYF. Here the CDR3 DNA reads TGTGCCAGCAGCTTAATAGCGGGGCCCTACGAGCAGTACTTC.